This TCR beta chain comes out of a study of identical twins. Via MiXCR, TCRdb re-called the 5' RACE reads, giving one row per CDR3 protein. The sample holds roughly 1.6 million distinct CDR3 sequences, less than 40% seen once. Germline CDR1 reads DFQATT; CDR2 reads SNEGSKA (reference sequence). The CDR3 runs 14 residues. Trimming stripped 2 bases from V and 1 base from J, with 6 bases between. The J gene is TRBJ2-6, the V gene TRBV20-1; D unresolved. The sample comprised cord blood. The TCR comes from a newborn girl in good health. The chain's CDR3 is CSARPGSGANVLTF. As DNA, the CDR3 is TGCAGTGCTAGACCCGGTTCTGGGGCCAACGTCCTGACTTTC.